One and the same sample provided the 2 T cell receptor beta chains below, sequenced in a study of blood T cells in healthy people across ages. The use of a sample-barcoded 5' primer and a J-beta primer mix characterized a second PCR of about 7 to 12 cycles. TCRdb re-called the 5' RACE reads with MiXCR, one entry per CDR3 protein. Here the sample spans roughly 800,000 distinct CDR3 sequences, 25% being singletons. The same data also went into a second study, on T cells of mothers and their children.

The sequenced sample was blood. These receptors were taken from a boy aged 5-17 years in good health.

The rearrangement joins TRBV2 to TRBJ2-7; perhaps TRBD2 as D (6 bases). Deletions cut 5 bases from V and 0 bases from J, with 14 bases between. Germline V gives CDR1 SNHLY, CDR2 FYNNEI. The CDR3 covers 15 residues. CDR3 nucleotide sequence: TGTGCCAGCAGTAACTGGGACTCCGGCTCCTACGAGCAGTACTTC. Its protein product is CASSNWDSGSYEQYF. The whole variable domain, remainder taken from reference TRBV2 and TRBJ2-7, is EPEVTQTPSHQVTQMGQEVILRCVPISNHLYFYWYRQILGQKVEFLVSFYNNEISEKSEIFDDQFSVERPDGSNFTLKIRSTKLEDSAMYFCASSNWDSGSYEQYFGPGTRLTVT.

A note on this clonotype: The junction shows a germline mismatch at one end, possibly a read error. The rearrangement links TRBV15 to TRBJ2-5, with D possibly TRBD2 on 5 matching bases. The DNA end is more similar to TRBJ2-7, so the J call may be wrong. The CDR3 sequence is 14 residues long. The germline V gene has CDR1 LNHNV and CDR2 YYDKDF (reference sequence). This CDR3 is CATSRGLSSDEQYF. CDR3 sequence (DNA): TGTGCCACCAGCCGCGGACTTAGCTCCGACGAGCAGTACTTC.